This T cell receptor beta chain was sequenced for a study of cytomegalovirus exposure and HLA in healthy donors. This clone was seen just once. As yet, its antigen is unknown. The study, taken as a whole, reports: Accurate prediction of most subjects' HLA-A and HLA-B alleles from TCR beta sequences was reported.

PCR primers comprised 60 Vbeta and 13 Jbeta primers. TCRdb's copy holds only in-frame clones and misses some; the assay was immunoSEQ multiplex PCR. The top ten clones hold approximately 8.2% of a sample with about 83,000 clones, approximately 70% of them seen once. The CDR3 is made up of 16 amino acids. V gave up 4 bases and J gave up 0 bases, with 13 bases separating them. Germline V CDR1 and CDR2: MDHEN, SYDVKM. The sequence was obtained from a man in his sixties in good health and CMV-seronegative. J is TRBJ2-1 and V is TRBV28, with D perhaps TRBD2 (6 bases). Sequences were obtained from PBMCs. The CDR3 DNA follows: TGTGCCAGCAGTTCCGCTAGCGCGAGCTCCTACAATGAGCAGTTCTTC. Translating it yields CASSSASASSYNEQFF.